This T cell receptor (beta chain) derives from a study of shared clonotypes between healthy human individuals. Across the whole study: Used for every donor were three CD4 naive, three CD4 memory, two CD8 naive and one CD8 memory plate. Study findings and constraints: Clonotypes that were shared across a handful of donors made up approximately 5.1% of naive CD4 clonotypes.

Only in-frame clones appear in the TCRdb table, and some are missing; sequencing was by immunoSEQ multiplex PCR. The repertoire holds some 2,400,000 clones, with around 95% as singletons. CDR1 MDHEN and CDR2 SYDVKM come from the germline V gene. Trimming cost V 2 bases and J 5 bases, with 9 bases left between them. The CDR3 runs 14 residues. Concerning this clone itself: Its matching antigen is unknown.

Material: naive CD4+ T cells sorted from blood. Subset noted: CD45RA+ positively selected. The TCR was taken from a man aged 18 to 29 in good health. The chain has TRBV28 and TRBJ1-4; D is uncertain. CDR3 residues: CASSLIGPNEKLFF. DNA of the CDR3: TGTGCCAGCAGTTTAATTGGCCCAAATGAAAAACTGTTTTTT.